One sample yielded the 13 T cell receptor beta chains listed below, sequenced in a study of long-term antiretroviral therapy in people with HIV. Samples were assayed with immunoSEQ v3.0 at survey level. Only in-frame clones appear in the TCRdb table, and some are missing; sequencing was by immunoSEQ multiplex PCR. This repertoire shows 35,000 to 40,000 clones, roughly 85% found once; its top ten account for about 10%. The sequencing used unsorted PBMCs, collected 2.2 years after starting antiretroviral therapy. These receptors came from a man aged 18 to 30 with HIV.

In its sample, this clone was seen a few times. The CDR3 sequence: CASSHDLAGRTYNEQFF. CDR3 coding DNA: TGCGCCAGCAGCCACGATCTAGCGGGACGGACCTACAATGAGCAGTTCTTC. This chain links TRBV4-3 with TRBJ2-1; 9 bases map to TRBD2. This CDR3 has 17 amino acids. CDR1 and CDR2 (germline): LGHNA, YSLEER. Trimming removed 3 bases from V and 2 bases from J; junction bases left unmatched: 8.

This clone was seen just once. The chain carries TRBV5-5 and TRBJ1-5; D gene ambiguous. V was trimmed by 2 bases and J by 7 bases, leaving 19 bases between them. Germline lookup yields CDR1 SGHKS and CDR2 YYEKEE (reference sequence). This CDR3 comprises 16 residues. The CDR3 DNA follows: TGTGCCAGCAGCTTCGCCGGACGTAACTCGGGGCAGCCCCAGCATTTT. Residues: CASSFAGRNSGQPQHF.

The CDR3 DNA follows: TGTGCCAGCAGCGTAACTCCAGACCGACAAGAGACCCAGTACTTC. Translated: CASSVTPDRQETQYF. The gene calls are TRBV9 and TRBJ2-5; D unresolved. Trimming pared 1 base from V and 2 bases from J, leaving 12 bases between. Germline lookup yields CDR1 SGDLS and CDR2 YYNGEE. The CDR3 loop spans 15 amino acids.

The V call is TRBV7-8, the J call TRBJ1-2; D gene uncertain. Trimming left V 5 bases short and J 4 bases short, with 14 bases between. The CDR3 runs 14 residues. Germline V gene sequence: CDR1 SGHVS, CDR2 FQNEAQ. CDR3 sequence: CASSPGPRPYGYTF. The DNA for the CDR3 is TGTGCCAGCAGCCCCGGGCCCCGTCCCTATGGCTACACCTTC.

The chain joins TRBV7-9 to TRBJ2-2, with D possibly being TRBD2 (6 bases). The CDR3 runs to 18 residues. Germline V gene sequence: CDR1 SEHNR, CDR2 FQNEAQ (reference sequence). V lost 5 bases to trimming and J lost 4 bases, with 23 bases between them. This CDR3 reads CASSPLGGVPRGTGELFF. As DNA, the CDR3 is TGTGCCAGCAGCCCCCTGGGGGGAGTCCCACGTGGCACCGGGGAGCTGTTTTTT.

The chain combines TRBV5-4 with TRBJ2-7; 11 bases agree with TRBD1. CDR1 is SGHNT and CDR2 is YYREEE in the germline V gene (reference sequence). The V gene end was trimmed by 4 bases and the J gene end by 6 bases; junction bases not matched to a gene: 9. This CDR3 has 15 amino acids. CDR3 sequence: CASSLGTGGSGEQYF. In nucleotides, the CDR3 is TGTGCCAGCAGCCTTGGGACAGGGGGGAGCGGCGAGCAGTACTTC.

The chain carries TRBV10-3 and TRBJ2-7; D is perhaps TRBD2 (6 bases). The V gene's germline CDR1 is ENHRY and CDR2 SYGVKD. V was cut by 10 bases and J by 3 bases, with 22 bases left in between. This CDR3 has 15 amino acids. CDR3: CATWDQEGPVYEQYF. In DNA form, the CDR3 reads TGTGCCACATGGGACCAGGAGGGTCCGGTCTACGAGCAGTACTTC.

The chain uses TRBV5-4 and TRBJ2-1; D is perhaps TRBD1 or TRBD2 (6 bases each). The germline gives CDR1 SGHNT, CDR2 YYREEE (reference sequence). V was shortened by 3 bases and J by 9 bases, with 16 bases between the two germline ends. The CDR3 runs to 14 residues. Here the CDR3 DNA reads TGTGCCAGCAGCTCCACGGGGGCTTTGGGTGAGCAGTTCTTC. Its translation: CASSSTGALGEQFF.

The chain combines TRBV2 with TRBJ2-7; D is ambiguous. The CDR3 sequence is 13 residues long. The V gene's germline CDR1 is SNHLY and CDR2 FYNNEI. V shed 3 bases and J shed 1 base, with 7 bases lying between them. CDR3 region: CASSEALSYEQYF. CDR3 bases: TGTGCCAGCAGTGAGGCATTATCCTACGAGCAGTACTTC.

This clone was seen just once. The V and J genes are TRBV7-9 and TRBJ2-2; possible D gene TRBD2, 5 bases. Trimming pared 1 base from V and 7 bases from J, leaving 16 bases between. CDR1 is SEHNR and CDR2 is FQNEAQ in the germline V gene (reference sequence). CDR3 length equals 16 residues. The CDR3 region is CASSLVPAARYGELFF. The CDR3 region has the DNA TGTGCCAGCAGCTTAGTTCCAGCGGCCCGTTACGGGGAGCTGTTTTTT.

The chain uses TRBV7-9 and TRBJ2-7, with 8 bases that match TRBD1. Looked up from germline, CDR1 is SEHNR and CDR2 is FQNEAQ (reference sequence). The CDR3 is 17 amino acids. J lost 1 base, V lost 5 bases, and 13 bases had no gene match. The CDR3 region has the DNA TGTGCCAGCAGCCAAACCGACCCCCGGACAGGGTCCTACGAGCAGTACTTC. It yields the protein CASSQTDPRTGSYEQYF.

This clone has a single count. V is TRBV21-1 and J is TRBJ1-3; no check of the table's D call, TRBD1, against the DNA was made. TRBV21-1 is flagged as a pseudogene. This CDR3 has 16 residues. The CDR3: CASSSPEQGSGNTIYF. The DNA of the CDR3 is TGTGCCAGCAGCAGTCCAGAACAGGGGTCAGGAAACACCATATATTTT.

This clone showed up just a few times. This chain connects TRBV18 to TRBJ1-2; D ambiguous. Between the trimmed V and J ends, which lost 1 base and 7 bases, there was a span of 13 bases. The CDR3 is made up of 14 amino acids. CDR1 is KGHSH and CDR2 is LQKENI in the germline V gene. In DNA, the CDR3 is TGTGCCAGCTCACCACTTACCGAGAATGCTGGCTACACCTTC. Its translation is CASSPLTENAGYTF.